Below, one T cell receptor beta chain is given with its context. Its antigen is unidentified. CDR1 and CDR2 from the germline V gene are ENHRY and SYGVKD. The length of the CDR3 is 15 residues. V was trimmed by 0 bases and J by 5 bases, leaving 13 bases between them. The data belong to a study of T cell repertoires in cytomegalovirus infection. Overall study context: Through public TCR beta signatures, both CMV infection and matching HLA type were indicated.

Study-level results: Summed frequency of public TCR beta families distinguished CMV carriers with the relevant HLA.

In TCRdb, the reads were re-called with MiXCR into one record per CDR3 protein. The data hold a few hundred thousand distinct CDR3 sequences, with around 15% observed a single time. The TCR originated in a human donor in good health (CMV status not recorded). Some clones in this sample may be carry-over from other donors' samples. The rearrangement uses TRBV10-3 and TRBJ1-2; no clear D. The sample comprised PBMCs. The CDR3 loop is CAISESRKFAYGYTF. CDR3 in DNA: TGTGCCATCAGTGAGTCCAGGAAATTCGCGTATGGCTACACCTTC.